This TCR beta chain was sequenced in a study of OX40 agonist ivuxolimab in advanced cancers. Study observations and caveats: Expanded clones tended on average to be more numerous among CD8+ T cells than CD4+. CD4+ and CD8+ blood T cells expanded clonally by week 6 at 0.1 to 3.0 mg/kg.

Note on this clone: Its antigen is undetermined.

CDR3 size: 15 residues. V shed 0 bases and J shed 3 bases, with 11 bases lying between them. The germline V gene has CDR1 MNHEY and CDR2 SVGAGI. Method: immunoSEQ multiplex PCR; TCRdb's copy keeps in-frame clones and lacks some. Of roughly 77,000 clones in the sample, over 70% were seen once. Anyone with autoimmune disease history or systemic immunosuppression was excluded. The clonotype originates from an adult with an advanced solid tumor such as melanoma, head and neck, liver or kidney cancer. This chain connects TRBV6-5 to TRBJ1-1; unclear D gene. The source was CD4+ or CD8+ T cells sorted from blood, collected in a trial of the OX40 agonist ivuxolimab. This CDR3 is CASSYSTYGYTEAFF. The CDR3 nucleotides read TGTGCCAGCAGTTACTCGACCTATGGGTACACTGAAGCTTTCTTT.